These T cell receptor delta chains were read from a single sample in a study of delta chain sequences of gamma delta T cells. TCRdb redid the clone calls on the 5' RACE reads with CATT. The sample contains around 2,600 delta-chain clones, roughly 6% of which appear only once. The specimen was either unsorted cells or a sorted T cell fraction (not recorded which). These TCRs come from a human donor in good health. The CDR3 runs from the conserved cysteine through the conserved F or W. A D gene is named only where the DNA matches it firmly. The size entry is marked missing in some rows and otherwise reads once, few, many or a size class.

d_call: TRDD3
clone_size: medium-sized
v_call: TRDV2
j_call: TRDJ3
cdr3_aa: CACDTVMGDTPWDTRQMFF
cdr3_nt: TGTGCCTGTGACACCGTGATGGGGGATACGCCCTGGGACACCCGACAGATGTTTTTC

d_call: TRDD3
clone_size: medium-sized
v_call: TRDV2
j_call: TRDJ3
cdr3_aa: CACDTAGGYGPPSSWDTRQMFF
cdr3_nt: TGTGCCTGTGACACCGCTGGGGGATACGGGCCCCCTAGCTCCTGGGACACCCGACAGATGTTTTTC

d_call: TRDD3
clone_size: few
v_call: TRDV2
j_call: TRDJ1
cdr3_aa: CACDTLGDKEDDKLIF
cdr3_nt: TGTGCCTGTGACACCCTGGGGGATAAGGAGGACGATAAACTCATCTTT

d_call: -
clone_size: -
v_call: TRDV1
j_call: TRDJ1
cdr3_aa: CALGELGRTAPKYFRRADKLIF
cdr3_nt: TGTGCTCTTGGGGAACTAGGGAGAACGGCCCCAAAGTATTTCAGGAGGGCCGATAAACTCATCTTT

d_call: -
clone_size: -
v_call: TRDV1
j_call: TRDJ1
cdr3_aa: CALGTTSYSYWGTDKLIF
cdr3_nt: TGTGCTCTTGGGACTACTTCCTATTCATACTGGGGGACCGATAAACTCATCTTT

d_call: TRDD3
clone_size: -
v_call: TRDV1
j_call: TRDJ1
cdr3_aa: CALGEPPMFLLGDPSYTDKLIF
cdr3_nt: TGTGCTCTTGGGGAACCACCAATGTTCCTACTGGGGGACCCATCGTACACCGATAAACTCATCTTT

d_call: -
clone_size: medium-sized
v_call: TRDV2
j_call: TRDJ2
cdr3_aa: CACDTIGGPPLTAQLFF
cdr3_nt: TGTGCCTGTGACACGATCGGGGGGCCCCCTTTGACAGCACAACTCTTCTTT

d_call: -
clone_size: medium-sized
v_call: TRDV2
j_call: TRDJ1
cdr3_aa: CACDTVGSDTPHKLIF
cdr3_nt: TGTGCCTGTGACACCGTAGGAAGCGATACGCCTCATAAACTCATCTTT

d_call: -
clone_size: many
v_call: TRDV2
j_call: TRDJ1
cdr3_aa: CACDTVGGGLTDKLIF
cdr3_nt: TGTGCCTGTGACACCGTAGGGGGTGGGTTGACCGATAAACTCATCTTT

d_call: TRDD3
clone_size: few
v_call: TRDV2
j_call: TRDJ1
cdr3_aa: CACDTVGLGDTGDKLIF
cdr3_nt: TGTGCCTGTGACACCGTGGGATTGGGGGATACGGGCGATAAACTCATCTTT

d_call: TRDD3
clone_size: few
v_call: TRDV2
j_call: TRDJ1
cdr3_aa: CACDPLGDKEDDKLIF
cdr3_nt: TGTGCCTGTGACCCTCTGGGGGATAAGGAGGACGATAAACTCATCTTT

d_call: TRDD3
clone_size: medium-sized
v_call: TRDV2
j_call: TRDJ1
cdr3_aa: CACDQLGDRADKLIF
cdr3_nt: TGTGCCTGTGACCAACTGGGGGATAGAGCCGATAAACTCATCTTT

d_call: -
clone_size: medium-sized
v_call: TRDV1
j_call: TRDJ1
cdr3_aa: CALGELRFGDSIPYTDKLIF
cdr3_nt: TGTGCTCTTGGGGAACTGAGGTTTGGGGATTCCATACCGTACACCGATAAACTCATCTTT

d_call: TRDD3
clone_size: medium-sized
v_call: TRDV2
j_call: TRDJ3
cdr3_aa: CACDNILGDTSSWDTRQMFF
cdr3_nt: TGTGCCTGTGACAACATACTGGGGGATACGAGCTCCTGGGACACCCGACAGATGTTTTTC

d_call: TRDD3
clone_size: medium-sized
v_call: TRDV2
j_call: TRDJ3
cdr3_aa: CACDTAQTGGYSPDNSWDTRQMFF
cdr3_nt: TGTGCCTGTGACACCGCGCAGACTGGGGGATACTCCCCTGACAACTCCTGGGACACCCGACAGATGTTTTTC

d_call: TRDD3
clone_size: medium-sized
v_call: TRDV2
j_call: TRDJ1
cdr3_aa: CACDPLLLGDTDKLIF
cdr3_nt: TGTGCCTGTGACCCTCTTTTACTGGGGGACACCGATAAACTCATCTTT

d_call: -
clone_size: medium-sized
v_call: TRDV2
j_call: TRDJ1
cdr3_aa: CACDTLGMYTDKLIF
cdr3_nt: TGTGCCTGTGACACCCTGGGGATGTACACCGATAAACTCATCTTT

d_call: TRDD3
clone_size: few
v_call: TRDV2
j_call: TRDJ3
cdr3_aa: CACDTLGESSWDTRQMFF
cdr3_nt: TGTGCCTGTGACACACTGGGGGAATCCTCCTGGGACACCCGACAGATGTTTTTC

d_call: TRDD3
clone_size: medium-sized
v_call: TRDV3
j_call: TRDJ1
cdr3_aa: CAFMPYWGISGSDKLIF
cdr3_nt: TGTGCCTTTATGCCCTACTGGGGGATATCGGGTTCCGATAAACTCATCTTT

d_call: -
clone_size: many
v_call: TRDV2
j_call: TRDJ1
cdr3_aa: CACDTMGTPRYTDKLIF
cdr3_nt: TGTGCCTGTGACACGATGGGGACACCTAGGTACACCGATAAACTCATCTTT

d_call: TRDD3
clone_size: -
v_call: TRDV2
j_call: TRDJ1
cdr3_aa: CALIPLGDKEDDKLIF
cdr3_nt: TGTGCCTTGATACCCTTGGGGGATAAGGAGGACGATAAACTCATCTTT

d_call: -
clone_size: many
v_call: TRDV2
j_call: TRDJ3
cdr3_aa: CACDNVLGERGDASWDTRQMFF
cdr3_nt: TGTGCCTGTGACAACGTTCTTGGAGAGCGAGGGGATGCTTCCTGGGACACCCGACAGATGTTTTTC

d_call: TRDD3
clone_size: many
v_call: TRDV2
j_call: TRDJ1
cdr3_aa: CACDTIGRTGDAYTDKLIF
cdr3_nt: TGTGCCTGTGACACAATAGGGCGTACTGGGGACGCATACACCGATAAACTCATCTTT

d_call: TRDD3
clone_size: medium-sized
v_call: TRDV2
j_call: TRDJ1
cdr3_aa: CACDTLGETDKLIF
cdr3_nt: TGTGCCTGTGACACACTGGGGGAAACCGATAAACTCATCTTT

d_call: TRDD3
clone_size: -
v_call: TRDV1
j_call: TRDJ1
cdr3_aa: CALGELSFSLLGVPYTDKLIF
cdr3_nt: TGTGCTCTTGGGGAACTTTCCTTTAGCCTCCTGGGGGTTCCGTACACCGATAAACTCATCTTT

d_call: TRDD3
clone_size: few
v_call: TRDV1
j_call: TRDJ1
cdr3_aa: CALGERPPRYGGYLWRTDKLIF
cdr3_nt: TGTGCTCTTGGGGAACGTCCTCCTAGATATGGGGGATACTTATGGAGGACCGATAAACTCATCTTT

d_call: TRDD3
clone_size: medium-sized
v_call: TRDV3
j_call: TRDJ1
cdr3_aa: CALSWEVLCLNWGIREPYTDKLIF
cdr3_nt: TGTGCCTTGTCGTGGGAAGTCCTCTGCTTAAACTGGGGGATACGAGAGCCGTACACCGATAAACTCATCTTT

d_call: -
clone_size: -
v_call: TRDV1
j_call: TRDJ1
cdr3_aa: CALGGVSLCLPTGGYCTDKLIF
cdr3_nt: TGTGCTCTTGGGGGTGTTTCATTGTGCCTTCCTACGGGGGGATACTGCACCGATAAACTCATCTTT

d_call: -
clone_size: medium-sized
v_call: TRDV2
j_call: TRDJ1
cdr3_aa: CACDSIGGDDKLIF
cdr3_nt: TGTGCCTGTGACTCAATCGGAGGGGACGATAAACTCATCTTT

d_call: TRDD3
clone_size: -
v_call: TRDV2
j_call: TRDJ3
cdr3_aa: CACDTLGLLGDTRSWDTRQMFF
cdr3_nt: TGTGCCTGTGACACCTTAGGGTTACTGGGGGATACGCGGTCCTGGGACACCCGACAGATGTTTTTC

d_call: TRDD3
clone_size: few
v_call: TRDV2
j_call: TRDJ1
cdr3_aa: CACDSIRTGGPEHKLIF
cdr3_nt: TGTGCCTGTGACAGTATTAGGACTGGGGGACCCGAACATAAACTCATCTTT

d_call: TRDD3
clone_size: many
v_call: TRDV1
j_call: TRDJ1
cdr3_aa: CALGELNSMSRSRSWGIPNDKLIF
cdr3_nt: TGTGCTCTTGGGGAACTGAATTCAATGTCCCGATCAAGAAGCTGGGGGATACCGAACGATAAACTCATCTTT

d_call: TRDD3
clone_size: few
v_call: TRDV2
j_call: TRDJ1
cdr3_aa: CACDTLLTGVDSYTDKLIF
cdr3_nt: TGTGCCTGTGACACCCTCCTTACTGGGGTCGATTCGTACACCGATAAACTCATCTTT

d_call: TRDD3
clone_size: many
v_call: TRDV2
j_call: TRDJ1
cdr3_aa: CACDTLGAHTDKLIF
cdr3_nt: TGTGCCTGTGATACACTGGGGGCCCACACCGATAAACTCATCTTT

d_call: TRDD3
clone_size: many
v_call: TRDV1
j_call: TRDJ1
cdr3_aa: CALGGDLVLGYTDKLIF
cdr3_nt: TGTGCTCTTGGGGGAGACCTAGTACTGGGGTACACCGATAAACTCATCTTT

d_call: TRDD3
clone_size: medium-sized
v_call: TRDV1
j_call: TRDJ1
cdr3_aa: CALGELGLLWGKTDKLIF
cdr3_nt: TGTGCTCTTGGGGAACTGGGCCTTCTGTGGGGGAAAACCGATAAACTCATCTTT

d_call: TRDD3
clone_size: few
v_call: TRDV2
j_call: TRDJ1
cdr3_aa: CACDTLLGDTKGVGTDKLIF
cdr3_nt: TGTGCCTGTGACACTTTACTGGGGGATACTAAAGGAGTCGGTACCGATAAACTCATCTTT

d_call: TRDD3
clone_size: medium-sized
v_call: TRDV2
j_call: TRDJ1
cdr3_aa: CACDTIELGTDKLIF
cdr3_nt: TGTGCCTGTGACACCATCGAACTGGGGACCGATAAACTCATCTTT

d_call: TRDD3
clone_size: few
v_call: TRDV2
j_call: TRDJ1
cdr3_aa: CACDTMGDKEDDKLIF
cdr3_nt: TGTGCCTGTGACACAATGGGGGATAAGGAGGACGATAAACTCATCTTT

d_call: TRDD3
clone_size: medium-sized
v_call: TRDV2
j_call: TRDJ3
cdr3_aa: CACDPVLGDTPTTSSSWDTRQMFF
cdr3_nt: TGTGCCTGTGACCCAGTGCTGGGGGATACGCCGACCACTTCGAGCTCCTGGGACACCCGACAGATGTTTTTC

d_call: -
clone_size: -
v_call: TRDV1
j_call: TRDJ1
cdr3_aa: CALGEPVSHYTDKLIF
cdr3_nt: TGTGCTCTTGGGGAACCCGTTTCCCATTACACCGATAAACTCATCTTT

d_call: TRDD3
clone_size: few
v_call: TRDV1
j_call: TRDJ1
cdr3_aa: CALGEFPFYEGWGMPLYTDKLIF
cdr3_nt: TGTGCTCTTGGGGAATTTCCTTTCTACGAGGGATGGGGGATGCCACTATACACCGATAAACTCATCTTT

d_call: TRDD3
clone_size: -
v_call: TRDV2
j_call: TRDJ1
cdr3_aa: CACDTLTTGGYPYTDKLIF
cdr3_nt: TGTGCCTGTGACACGTTAACGACTGGGGGATACCCTTACACCGATAAACTCATCTTT

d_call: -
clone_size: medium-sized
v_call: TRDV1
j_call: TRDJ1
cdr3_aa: CALGEPLFPALRGTPPLYTDKLIF
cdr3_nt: TGTGCTCTTGGGGAACCTCTTTTTCCTGCCTTGAGGGGGACCCCACCTCTGTACACCGATAAACTCATCTTT

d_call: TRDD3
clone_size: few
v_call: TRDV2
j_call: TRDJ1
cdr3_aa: CACDTVLGGGRRRSTDKLIF
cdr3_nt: TGTGCCTGTGACACCGTGCTTGGTGGGGGAAGGAGGAGGAGCACCGATAAACTCATCTTT

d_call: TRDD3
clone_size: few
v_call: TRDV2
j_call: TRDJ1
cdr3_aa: CACDKVTGGRNTDKLIF
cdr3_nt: TGTGCCTGTGACAAAGTCACTGGGGGACGTAACACCGATAAACTCATCTTT

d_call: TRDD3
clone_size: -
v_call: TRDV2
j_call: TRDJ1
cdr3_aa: CACDTVARLGETDDKLIF
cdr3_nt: TGTGCCTGTGACACCGTTGCTCGGTTGGGGGAGACCGACGATAAACTCATCTTT

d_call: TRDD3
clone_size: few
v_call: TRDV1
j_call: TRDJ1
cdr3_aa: CALGEPPMFLLGDTTDKLIF
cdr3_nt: TGTGCTCTTGGGGAACCCCCAATGTTCCTACTGGGGGATACTACCGATAAACTCATCTTT

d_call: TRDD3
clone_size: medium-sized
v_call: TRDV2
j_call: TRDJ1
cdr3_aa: CACDPLVLGDTQTDKLIF
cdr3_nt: TGTGCCTGTGATCCCCTCGTACTGGGGGATACGCAAACCGATAAACTCATCTTT

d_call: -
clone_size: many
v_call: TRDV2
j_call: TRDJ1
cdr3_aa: CACDTVGMKSPDKLIF
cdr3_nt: TGTGCCTGTGACACCGTGGGGATGAAGAGTCCCGATAAACTCATCTTT

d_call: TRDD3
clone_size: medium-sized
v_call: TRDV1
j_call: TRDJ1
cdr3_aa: CALGELIGVFLPVLGDTKLIF
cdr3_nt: TGTGCTCTTGGGGAACTAATCGGGGTCTTCCTACCCGTACTGGGGGATACAAAACTCATCTTT

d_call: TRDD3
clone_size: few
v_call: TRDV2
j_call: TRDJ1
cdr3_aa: CACDTVLGDKEDDKLIF
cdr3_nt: TGTGCCTGTGACACCGTACTGGGGGATAAGGAGGACGATAAACTCATCTTT